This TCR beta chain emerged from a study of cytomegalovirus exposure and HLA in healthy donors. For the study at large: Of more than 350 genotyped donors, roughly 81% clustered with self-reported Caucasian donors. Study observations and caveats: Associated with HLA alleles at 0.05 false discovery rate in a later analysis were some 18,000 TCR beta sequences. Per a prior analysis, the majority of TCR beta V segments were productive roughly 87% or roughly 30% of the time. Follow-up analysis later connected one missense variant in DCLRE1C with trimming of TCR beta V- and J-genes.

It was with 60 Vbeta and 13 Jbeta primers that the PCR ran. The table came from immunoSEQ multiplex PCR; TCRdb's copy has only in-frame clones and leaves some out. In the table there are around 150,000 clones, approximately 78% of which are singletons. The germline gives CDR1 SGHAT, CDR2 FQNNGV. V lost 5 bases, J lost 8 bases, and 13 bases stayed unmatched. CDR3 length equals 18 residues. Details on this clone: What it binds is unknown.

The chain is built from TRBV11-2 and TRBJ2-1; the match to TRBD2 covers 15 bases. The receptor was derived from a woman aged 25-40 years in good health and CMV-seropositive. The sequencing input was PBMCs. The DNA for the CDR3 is TGTGCCAGCAGCCGTGGTCGGACTAGCGGGGGGGCGGAGGATGAGCAGTTCTTC. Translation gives CASSRGRTSGGAEDEQFF.